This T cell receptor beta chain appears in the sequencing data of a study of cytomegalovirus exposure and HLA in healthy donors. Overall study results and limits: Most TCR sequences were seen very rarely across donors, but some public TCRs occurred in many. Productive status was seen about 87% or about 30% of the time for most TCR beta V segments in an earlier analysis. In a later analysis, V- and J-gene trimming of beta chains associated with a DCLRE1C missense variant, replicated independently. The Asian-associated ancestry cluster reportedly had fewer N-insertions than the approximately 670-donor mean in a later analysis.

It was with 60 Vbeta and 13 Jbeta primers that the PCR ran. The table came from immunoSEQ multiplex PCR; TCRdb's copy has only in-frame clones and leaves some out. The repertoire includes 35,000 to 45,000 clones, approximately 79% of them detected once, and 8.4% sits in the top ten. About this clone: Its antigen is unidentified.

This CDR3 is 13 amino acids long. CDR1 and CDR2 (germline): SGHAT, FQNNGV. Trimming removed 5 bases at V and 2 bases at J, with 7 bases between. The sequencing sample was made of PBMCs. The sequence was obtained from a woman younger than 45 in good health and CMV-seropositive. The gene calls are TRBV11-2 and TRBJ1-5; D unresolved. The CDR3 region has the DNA TGTGCCAGCAGCAGATCGGGCAATCAGCCCCAGCATTTT. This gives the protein CASSRSGNQPQHF.